This T cell receptor beta chain was found in a study of cytomegalovirus exposure and HLA in healthy donors. Study results and caveats: Follow-up analysis seemed to connect common viral pathogens with several of the most significant clusters identified. Being productive about 87% or about 30% of the time was typical of most TCR beta V segments in an earlier analysis.

Trimming cost V 2 bases and J 5 bases, with 13 bases left between them. Per germline, CDR1 SGHNT and CDR2 YYREEE (reference sequence). The CDR3 length is 14 residues. Both 60 Vbeta primers and 13 Jbeta primers went into the PCR. This table comes from immunoSEQ multiplex PCR, and its TCRdb copy is limited to in-frame clones, with some not included. The sample contains about 150,000 clones, around 77% of which appear only once. For this clone: Its antigen is still unknown.

The origin of this receptor is a woman aged 25-40 years in good health and CMV-seronegative. Sequencing was carried out using PBMCs. The rearrangement links TRBV5-4 to TRBJ2-5, with unresolved D. DNA of the CDR3: TGTGCCAGCAGCTTAGAACAGCCCAGGGAGACCCAGTACTTC. Translating gives CASSLEQPRETQYF.